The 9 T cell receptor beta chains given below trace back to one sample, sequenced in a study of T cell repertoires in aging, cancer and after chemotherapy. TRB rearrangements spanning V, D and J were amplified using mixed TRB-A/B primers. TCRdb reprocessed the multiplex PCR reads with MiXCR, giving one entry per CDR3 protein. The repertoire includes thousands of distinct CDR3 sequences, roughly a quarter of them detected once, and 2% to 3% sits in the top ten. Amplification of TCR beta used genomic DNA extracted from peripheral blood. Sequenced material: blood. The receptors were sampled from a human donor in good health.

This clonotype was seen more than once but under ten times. CDR3 loop: CASSLWSENTEAFF. DNA for the CDR3: TGTGCCAGCAGCTTATGGTCTGAGAACACTGAAGCTTTCTTT. The chain links TRBV7-2 to TRBJ1-1, with D uncertain. The V and J ends lost 2 bases and 1 base respectively, with 8 bases between them. CDR3 length equals 14 residues. Germline V lookup: CDR1 SGHTA, CDR2 FQGNSA.

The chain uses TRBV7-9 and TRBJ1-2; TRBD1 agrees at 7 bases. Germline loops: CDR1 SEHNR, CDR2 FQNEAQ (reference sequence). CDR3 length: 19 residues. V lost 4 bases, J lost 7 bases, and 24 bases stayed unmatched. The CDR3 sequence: CASSYGGTDFWVRSGGYTF. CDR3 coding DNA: TGTGCCAGCAGCTACGGGGGGACAGACTTCTGGGTACGGAGCGGTGGCTACACCTTC.

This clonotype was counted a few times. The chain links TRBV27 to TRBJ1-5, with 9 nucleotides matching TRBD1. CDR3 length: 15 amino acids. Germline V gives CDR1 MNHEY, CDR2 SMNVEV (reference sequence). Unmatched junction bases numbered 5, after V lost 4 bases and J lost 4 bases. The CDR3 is CASSSMGQGNQPQHF. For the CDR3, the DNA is TGTGCCAGCAGTTCGATGGGACAGGGAAATCAGCCCCAGCATTTT.

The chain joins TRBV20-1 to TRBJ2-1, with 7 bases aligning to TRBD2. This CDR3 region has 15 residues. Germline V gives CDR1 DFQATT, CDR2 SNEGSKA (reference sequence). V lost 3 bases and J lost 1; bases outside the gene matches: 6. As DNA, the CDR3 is TGCAGTGCTAGTCGACCTAGCGGTTCCTACAATGAGCAGTTCTTC. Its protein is CSASRPSGSYNEQFF.

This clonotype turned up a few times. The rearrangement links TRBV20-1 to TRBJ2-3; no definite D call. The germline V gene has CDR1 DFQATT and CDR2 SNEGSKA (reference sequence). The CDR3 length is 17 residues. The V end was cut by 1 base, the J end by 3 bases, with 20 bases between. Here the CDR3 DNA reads TGCAGTGCTAGAGTTCGGCGGAGCCTCCTGGGGACAGATACGCAGTATTTT. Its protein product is CSARVRRSLLGTDTQYF.

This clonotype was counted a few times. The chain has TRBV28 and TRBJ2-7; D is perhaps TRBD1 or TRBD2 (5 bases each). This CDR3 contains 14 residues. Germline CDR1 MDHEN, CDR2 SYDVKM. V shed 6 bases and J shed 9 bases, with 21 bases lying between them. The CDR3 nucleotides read TGTGCCAGCAGCACGGGACGGAGGCTACGAGGGCAGTACTTC. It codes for CASSTGRRLRGQYF.

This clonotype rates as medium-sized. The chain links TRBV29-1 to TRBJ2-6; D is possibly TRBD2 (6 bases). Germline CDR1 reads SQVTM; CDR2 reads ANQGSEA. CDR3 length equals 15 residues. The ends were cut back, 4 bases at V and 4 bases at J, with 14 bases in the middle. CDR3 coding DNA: TGCAGCGTTGGAGGCAGTGGAGGGGGGGCCAACGTCCTGACTTTC. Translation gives CSVGGSGGGANVLTF.

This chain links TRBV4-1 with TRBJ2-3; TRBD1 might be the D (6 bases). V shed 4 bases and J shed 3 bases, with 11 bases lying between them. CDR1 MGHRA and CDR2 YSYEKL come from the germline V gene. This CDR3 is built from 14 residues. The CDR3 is CASSRGLGTDTQYF. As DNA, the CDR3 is TGCGCCAGCAGCCGGGGGCTGGGGACAGATACGCAGTATTTT.

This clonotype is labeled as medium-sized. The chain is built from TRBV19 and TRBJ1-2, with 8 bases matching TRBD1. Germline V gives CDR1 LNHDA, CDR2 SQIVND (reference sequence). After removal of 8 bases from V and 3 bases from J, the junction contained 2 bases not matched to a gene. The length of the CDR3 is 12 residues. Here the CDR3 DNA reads TGTGCCAGTCAGGACAGGGACTATGGCTACACCTTC. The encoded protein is CASQDRDYGYTF.